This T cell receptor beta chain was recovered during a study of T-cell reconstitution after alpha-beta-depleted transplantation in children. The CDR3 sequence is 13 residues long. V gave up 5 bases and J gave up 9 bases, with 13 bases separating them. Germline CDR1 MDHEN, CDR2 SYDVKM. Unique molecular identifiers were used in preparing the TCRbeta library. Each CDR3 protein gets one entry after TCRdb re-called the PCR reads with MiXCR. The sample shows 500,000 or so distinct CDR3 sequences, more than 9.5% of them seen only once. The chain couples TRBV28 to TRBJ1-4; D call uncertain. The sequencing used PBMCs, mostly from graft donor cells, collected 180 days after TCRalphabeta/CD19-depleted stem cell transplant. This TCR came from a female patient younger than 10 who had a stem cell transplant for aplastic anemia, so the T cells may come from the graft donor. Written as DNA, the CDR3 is TGTGCCAGCAGTGAAGCTCAGAATAAAAAACTGTTTTTT. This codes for CASSEAQNKKLFF.